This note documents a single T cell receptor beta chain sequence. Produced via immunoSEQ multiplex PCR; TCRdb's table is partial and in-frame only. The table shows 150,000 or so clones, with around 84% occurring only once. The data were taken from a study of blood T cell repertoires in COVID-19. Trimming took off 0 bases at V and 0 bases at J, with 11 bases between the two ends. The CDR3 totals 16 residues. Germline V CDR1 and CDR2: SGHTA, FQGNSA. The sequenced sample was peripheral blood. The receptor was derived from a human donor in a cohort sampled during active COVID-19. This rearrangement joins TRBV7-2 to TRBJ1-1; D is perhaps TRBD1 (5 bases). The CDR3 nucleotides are TGTGCCAGCAGCTTAGCGCAGGGCAGCCTGAACACTGAAGCTTTCTTT. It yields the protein CASSLAQGSLNTEAFF. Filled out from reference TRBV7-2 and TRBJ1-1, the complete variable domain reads GAGVSQSPSNKVTEKGKDVELRCDPISGHTALYWYRQSLGQGLEFLIYFQGNSAPDKSGLPSDRFSAERTGGSVSTLTIQRTQQEDSAVYLCASSLAQGSLNTEAFFGQGTRLTVV.